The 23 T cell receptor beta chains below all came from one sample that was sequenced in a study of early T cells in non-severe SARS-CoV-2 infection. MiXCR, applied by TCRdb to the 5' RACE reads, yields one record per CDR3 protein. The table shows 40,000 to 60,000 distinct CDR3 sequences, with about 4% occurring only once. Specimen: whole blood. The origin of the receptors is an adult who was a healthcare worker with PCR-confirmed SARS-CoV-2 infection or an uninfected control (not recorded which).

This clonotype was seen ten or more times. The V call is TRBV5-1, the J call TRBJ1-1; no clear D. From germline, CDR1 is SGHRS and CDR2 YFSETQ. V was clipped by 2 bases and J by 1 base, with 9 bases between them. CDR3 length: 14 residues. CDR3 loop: CASSFVGENTEAFF. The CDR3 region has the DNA TGCGCCAGCAGCTTTGTTGGGGAGAACACTGAAGCTTTCTTT. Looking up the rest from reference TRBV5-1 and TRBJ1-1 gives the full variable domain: KAGVTQTPRYLIKTRGQQVTLSCSPISGHRSVSWYQQTPGQGLQFLFEYFSETQRNKGNFPGRFSGRQFSNSRSEMNVSTLELGDSALYLCASSFVGENTEAFFGQGTRLTVV.

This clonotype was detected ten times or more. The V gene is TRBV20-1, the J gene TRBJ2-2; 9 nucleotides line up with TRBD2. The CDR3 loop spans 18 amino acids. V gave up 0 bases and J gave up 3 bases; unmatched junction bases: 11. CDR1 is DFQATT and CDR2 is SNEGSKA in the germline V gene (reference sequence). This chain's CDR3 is CSARDALVSGRDTGELFF. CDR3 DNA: TGCAGTGCTAGAGATGCCCTGGTTAGCGGGAGAGACACCGGGGAGCTGTTTTTT.

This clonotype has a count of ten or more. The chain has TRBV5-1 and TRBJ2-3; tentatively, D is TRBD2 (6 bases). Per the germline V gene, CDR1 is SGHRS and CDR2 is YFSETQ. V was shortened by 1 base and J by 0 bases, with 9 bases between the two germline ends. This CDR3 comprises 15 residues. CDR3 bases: TGCGCCAGCAGCTTGAGGCGGGGAAGCACAGATACGCAGTATTTT. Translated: CASSLRRGSTDTQYF.

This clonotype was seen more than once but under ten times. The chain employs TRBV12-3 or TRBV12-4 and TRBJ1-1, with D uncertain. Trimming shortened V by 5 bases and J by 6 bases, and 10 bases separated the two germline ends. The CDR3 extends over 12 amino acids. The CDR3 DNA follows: TGTGCCAGCAGTCTACATAGCGCTGAAGCTTTCTTT. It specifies CASSLHSAEAFF.

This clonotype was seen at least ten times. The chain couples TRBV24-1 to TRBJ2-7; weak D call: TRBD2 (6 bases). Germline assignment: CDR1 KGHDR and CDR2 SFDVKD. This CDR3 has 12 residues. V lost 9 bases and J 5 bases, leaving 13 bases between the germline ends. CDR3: CATSAGHDEQYF. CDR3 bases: TGTGCCACCTCAGCGGGTCACGACGAGCAGTACTTC.

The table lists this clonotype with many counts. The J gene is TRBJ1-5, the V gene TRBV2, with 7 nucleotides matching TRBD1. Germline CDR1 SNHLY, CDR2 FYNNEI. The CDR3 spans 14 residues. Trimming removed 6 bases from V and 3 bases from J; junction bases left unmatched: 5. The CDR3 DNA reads TGTGCCAGCAGGCAGACAGGGAACAATCAGCCCCAGCATTTT. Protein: CASRQTGNNQPQHF.

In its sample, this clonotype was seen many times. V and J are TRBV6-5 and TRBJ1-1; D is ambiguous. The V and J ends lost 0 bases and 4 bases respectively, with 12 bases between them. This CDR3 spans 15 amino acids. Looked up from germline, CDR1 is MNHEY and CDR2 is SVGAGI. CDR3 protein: CASSYSMSGSTEAFF. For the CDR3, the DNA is TGTGCCAGCAGTTACTCGATGTCCGGGAGCACTGAAGCTTTCTTT.

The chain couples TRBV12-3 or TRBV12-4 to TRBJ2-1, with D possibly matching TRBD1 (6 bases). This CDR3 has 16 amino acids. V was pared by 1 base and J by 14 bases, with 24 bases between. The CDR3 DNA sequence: TGTGCCAGCAGTTTAGGTTGGACGGGGAAGAGGGACAAGGAGTTCTTC. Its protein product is CASSLGWTGKRDKEFF.

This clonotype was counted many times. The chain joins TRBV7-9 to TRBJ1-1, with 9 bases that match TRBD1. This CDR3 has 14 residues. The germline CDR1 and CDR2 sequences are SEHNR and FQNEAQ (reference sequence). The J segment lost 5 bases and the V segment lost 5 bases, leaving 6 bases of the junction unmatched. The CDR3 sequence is CASSPQGARTEAFF. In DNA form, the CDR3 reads TGTGCCAGCAGCCCACAGGGGGCCCGGACTGAAGCTTTCTTT.

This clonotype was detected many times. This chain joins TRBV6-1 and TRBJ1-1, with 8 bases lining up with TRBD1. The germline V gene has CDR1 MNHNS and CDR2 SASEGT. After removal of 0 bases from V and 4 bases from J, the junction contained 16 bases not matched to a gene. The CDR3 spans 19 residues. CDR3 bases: TGTGCCAGCAGTGAAGCAGCCCCGGGACAGGTTTCCCGCGGCACTGAAGCTTTCTTT. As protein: CASSEAAPGQVSRGTEAFF.

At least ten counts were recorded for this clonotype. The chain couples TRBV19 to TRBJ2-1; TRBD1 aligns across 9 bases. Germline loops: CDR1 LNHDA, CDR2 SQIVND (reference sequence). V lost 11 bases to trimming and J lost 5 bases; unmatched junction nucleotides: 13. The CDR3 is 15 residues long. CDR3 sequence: CAGSPGTGLNNEQFF. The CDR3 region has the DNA TGTGCCGGCAGTCCCGGGACAGGGCTTAACAATGAGCAGTTCTTC.

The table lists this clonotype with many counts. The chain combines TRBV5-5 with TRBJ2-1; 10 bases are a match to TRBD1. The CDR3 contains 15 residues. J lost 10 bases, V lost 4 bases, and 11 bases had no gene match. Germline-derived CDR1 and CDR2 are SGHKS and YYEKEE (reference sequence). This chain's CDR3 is CASSRTGGILGEQFF. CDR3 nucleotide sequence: TGTGCCAGCAGCCGGACAGGGGGGATACTGGGAGAGCAGTTCTTC.

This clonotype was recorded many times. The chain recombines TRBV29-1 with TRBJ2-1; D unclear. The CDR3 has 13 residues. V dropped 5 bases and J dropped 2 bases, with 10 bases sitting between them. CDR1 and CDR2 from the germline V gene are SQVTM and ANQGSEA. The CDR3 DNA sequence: TGCAGCGTTTCGACAAGGACCTACAATGAGCAGTTCTTC. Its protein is CSVSTRTYNEQFF.

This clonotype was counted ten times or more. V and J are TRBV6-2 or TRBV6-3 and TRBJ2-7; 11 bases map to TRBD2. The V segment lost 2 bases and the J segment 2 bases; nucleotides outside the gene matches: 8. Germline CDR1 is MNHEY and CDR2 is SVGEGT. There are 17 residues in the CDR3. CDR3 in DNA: TGTGCCAGCAGTTACGTTACTAGCGGGGGTGACGCCTACGAGCAGTACTTC. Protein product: CASSYVTSGGDAYEQYF.

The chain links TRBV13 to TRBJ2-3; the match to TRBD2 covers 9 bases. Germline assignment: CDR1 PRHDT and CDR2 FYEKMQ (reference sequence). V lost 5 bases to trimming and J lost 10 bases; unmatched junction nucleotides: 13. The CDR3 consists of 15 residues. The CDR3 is CASSLLAGPQSAQYF. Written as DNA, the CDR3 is TGTGCCAGCAGCCTTCTAGCGGGACCCCAGTCGGCGCAGTATTTT.

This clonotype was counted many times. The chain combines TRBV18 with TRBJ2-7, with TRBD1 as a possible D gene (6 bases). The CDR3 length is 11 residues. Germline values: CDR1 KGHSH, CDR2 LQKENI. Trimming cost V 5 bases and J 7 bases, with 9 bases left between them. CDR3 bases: TGTGCCAGCTCATCGCAGGGGGAGCAGTACTTC. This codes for CASSSQGEQYF.

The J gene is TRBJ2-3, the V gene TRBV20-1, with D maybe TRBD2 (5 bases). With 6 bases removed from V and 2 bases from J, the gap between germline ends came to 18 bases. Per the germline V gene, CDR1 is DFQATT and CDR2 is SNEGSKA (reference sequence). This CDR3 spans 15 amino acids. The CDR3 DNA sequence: TGCAGTGCCCACCGAGTAGCGAGGGTCACAGATACGCAGTATTTT. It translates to CSAHRVARVTDTQYF.

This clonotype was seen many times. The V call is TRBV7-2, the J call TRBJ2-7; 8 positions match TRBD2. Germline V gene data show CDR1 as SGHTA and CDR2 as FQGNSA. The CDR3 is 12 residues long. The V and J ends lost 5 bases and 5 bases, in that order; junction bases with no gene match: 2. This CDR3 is CASSKGLDEQYF. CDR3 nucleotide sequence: TGTGCCAGCAGCAAGGGACTAGACGAGCAGTACTTC.

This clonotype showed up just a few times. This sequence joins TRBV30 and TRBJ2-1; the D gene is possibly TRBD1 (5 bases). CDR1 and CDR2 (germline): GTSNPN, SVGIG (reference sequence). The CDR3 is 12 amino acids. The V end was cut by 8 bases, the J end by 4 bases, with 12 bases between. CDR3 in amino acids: CALGRGYNEQFF. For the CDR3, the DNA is TGTGCCCTGGGAAGGGGTTACAATGAGCAGTTCTTC.

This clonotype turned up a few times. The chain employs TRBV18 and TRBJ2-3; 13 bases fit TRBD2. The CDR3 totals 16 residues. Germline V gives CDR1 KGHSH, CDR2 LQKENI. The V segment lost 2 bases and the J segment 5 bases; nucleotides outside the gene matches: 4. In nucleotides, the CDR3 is TGTGCCAGCTCACCATCGACTAGCGGGGGGAGAGATACGCAGTATTTT. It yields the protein CASSPSTSGGRDTQYF. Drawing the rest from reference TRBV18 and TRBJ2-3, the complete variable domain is NAGVMQNPRHLVRRRGQEARLRCSPMKGHSHVYWYRQLPEEGLKFMVYLQKENIIDESGMPKERFSAEFPKEGPSILRIQQVVRGDSAAYFCASSPSTSGGRDTQYFGPGTRLTVL.

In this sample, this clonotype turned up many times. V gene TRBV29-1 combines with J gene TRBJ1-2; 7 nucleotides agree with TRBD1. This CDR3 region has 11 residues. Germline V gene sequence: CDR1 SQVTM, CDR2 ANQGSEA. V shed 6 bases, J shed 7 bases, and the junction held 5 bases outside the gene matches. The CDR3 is CSVDREVGYTF. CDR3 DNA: TGCAGCGTAGACAGGGAGGTTGGCTACACCTTC.

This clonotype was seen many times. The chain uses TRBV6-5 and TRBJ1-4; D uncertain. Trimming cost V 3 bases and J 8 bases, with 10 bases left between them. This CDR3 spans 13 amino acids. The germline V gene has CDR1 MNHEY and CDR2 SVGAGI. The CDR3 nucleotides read TGTGCCAGCAGTTATTCGGGGTACGAAAAACTGTTTTTT. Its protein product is CASSYSGYEKLFF.

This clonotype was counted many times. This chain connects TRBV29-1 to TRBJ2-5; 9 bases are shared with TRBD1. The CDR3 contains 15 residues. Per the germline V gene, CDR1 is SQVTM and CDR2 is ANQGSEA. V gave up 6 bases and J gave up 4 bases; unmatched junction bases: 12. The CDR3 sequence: CSVSRGTGRGETQYF. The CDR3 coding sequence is TGCAGCGTCTCACGGGGGACAGGGAGGGGAGAGACCCAGTACTTC.